A selection of T cell receptor beta chains follows, all from one sample in a study of cytomegalovirus exposure and HLA in healthy donors. The data were produced by immunoSEQ multiplex PCR, yet TCRdb's version contains in-frame clones alone and is incomplete. Of 95,000 to 110,000 clones listed, over 70% are singletons. Sequenced sample: PBMCs. The receptor source for this set is a man in his thirties or forties in good health and CMV-seronegative. The CDR3 runs from the conserved cysteine through the conserved F or W. The D gene is left open where the match is weak. Clone sizes are given selectively: once, few, many, or a class where the clone is expanded.

TRBJ1-1 | - | - | TRBV19 | TGTGCCAGTATAGGGGGAGGGCGGGAGACTGAAGCTTTCTTT | CASIGGGRETEAFF
TRBJ2-7 | - | TRBD1 | TRBV5-4 | TGTGCCAGCAAGGACAGGATGAGCTCCTACGAGCAGTACTTC | CASKDRMSSYEQYF
TRBJ1-4 | - | - | TRBV10-1 | TGCGCCAGCTCGCGGGGCAGAAGTAATGAAAAACTGTTTTTT | CASSRGRSNEKLFF
TRBJ1-1 | - | TRBD1 | TRBV13 | TGTGCCAGCAGCCGCGGGACAGAGCGCACTGAAGCTTTCTTT | CASSRGTERTEAFF
TRBJ2-7 | - | TRBD2 | TRBV7-2 | TGTGCCAGCAGCGCGACTAGCGGGGGAGTCTCCTCCTACGAGCAGTACTTC | CASSATSGGVSSYEQYF
TRBJ2-3 | - | TRBD2 | TRBV10-2 | TGCGCCAGCAGTGTAAGGGGCGGGGGGGCCAGGGATACGCAGTATTTT | CASSVRGGGARDTQYF
TRBJ2-3 | - | - | TRBV5-1 | TGCGCCAGCCGGAGGGGTATGACCACAGATACGCAGTATTTT | CASRRGMTTDTQYF
TRBJ1-4 | - | - | TRBV7-9 | TGTGCCAGCAGGCAACTGTCAACTAATGAAAAACTGTTTTTT | CASRQLSTNEKLFF
TRBJ2-7 | - | - | TRBV11-1 | TGTGCCAGCAGCTTCCCGACTGGGACACTGTACTTC | CASSFPTGTLYF
TRBJ1-1 | once | - | TRBV25-1 | TGTGCCAGCAGGACTGGGGCAAACACTGAAGCTTTCTTT | CASRTGANTEAFF
TRBJ2-3 | - | TRBD2 | TRBV15 | TGTGCCACCAGCCTAAATAGCGGGGGGGCGACAGATACGCAGTATTTT | CATSLNSGGATDTQYF
TRBJ2-1 | - | TRBD2 | TRBV5-6 | TGTGCCAGCAGCTTCGGACTAGCGGGAGGGTTAATAGGGTACAATGAGCAGTTCTTC | CASSFGLAGGLIGYNEQFF
TRBJ2-1 | - | - | TRBV13 | TGTGCCAGCAGCGTCAGGGGGCTAGCGGGGAAATACCAGTTCTTC | CASSVRGLAGKYQFF
TRBJ2-7 | - | TRBD1 | TRBV4-1 | TGCGCCAGCAGCCAGCAGGGACAGGGGGCCACCTACGAGCAGTACTTC | CASSQQGQGATYEQYF
TRBJ2-7 | - | - | TRBV6-1 | TGTGCCAGCAGTGAAGCCGGCGGGCTCGAGCAGTACTTC | CASSEAGGLEQYF
TRBJ1-5 | - | - | TRBV2 | TGTGCCAGCAGTGAGGTGGCACCCCAGCCCCAGCATTTT | CASSEVAPQPQHF
TRBJ2-7 | - | - | TRBV7-8 | TGTGCCAGCAGCTTAGGGGGTCCGGACAGTCCCTACGAGCAGTACTTC | CASSLGGPDSPYEQYF